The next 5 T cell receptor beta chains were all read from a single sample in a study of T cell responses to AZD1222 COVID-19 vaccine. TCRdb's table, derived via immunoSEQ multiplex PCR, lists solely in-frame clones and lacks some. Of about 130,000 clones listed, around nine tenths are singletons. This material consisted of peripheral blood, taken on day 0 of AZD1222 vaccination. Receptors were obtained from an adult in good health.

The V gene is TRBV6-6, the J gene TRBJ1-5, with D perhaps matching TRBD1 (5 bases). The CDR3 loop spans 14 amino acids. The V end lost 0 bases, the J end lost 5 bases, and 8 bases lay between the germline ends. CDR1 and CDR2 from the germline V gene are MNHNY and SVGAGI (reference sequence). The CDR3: CASSYSGPYQPQHF. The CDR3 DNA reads TGTGCCAGCAGTTACTCGGGACCCTATCAGCCCCAGCATTTT.

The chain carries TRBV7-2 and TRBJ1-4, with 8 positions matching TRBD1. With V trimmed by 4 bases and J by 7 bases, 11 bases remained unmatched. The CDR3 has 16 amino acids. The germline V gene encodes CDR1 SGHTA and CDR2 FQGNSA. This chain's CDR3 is CASSSTPGGRGEKLFF. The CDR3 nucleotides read TGTGCCAGCAGCTCAACCCCAGGGGGCAGGGGTGAAAAACTGTTTTTT.

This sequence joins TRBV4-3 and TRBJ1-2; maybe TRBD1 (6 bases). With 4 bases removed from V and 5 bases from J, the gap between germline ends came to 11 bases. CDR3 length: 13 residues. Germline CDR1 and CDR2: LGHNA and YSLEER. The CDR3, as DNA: TGCGCCAGCAGCCCCCGGACAGCTTATGGCTACACCTTC. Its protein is CASSPRTAYGYTF.

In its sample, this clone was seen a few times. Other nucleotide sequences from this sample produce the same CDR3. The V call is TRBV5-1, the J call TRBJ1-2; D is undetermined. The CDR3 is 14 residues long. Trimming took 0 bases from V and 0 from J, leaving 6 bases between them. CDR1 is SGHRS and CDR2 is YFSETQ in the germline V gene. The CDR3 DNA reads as TGCGCCAGCAGCTTGGAGAGTCCTAACTATGGCTACACCTTC. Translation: CASSLESPNYGYTF.

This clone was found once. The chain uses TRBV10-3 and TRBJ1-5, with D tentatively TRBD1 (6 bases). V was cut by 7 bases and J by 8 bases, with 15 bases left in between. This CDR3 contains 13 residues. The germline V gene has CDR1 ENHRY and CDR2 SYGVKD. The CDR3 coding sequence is TGTGCCATCACGAGACAGGAGGGTGAGCCCCAGCATTTT. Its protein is CAITRQEGEPQHF.